The present entry profiles one T cell receptor beta chain with its context. Its antigen is still unknown. Germline lookup yields CDR1 SGHDT and CDR2 YYEEEE. CDR3 length: 15 amino acids. Germline trimming cut 0 bases from V and 10 bases from J; bases unmatched to any gene: 9. This sample stems from a study of CD8 T cells in Susac syndrome. Study-level findings and limits: Across the total CD8+ repertoires, some 15 Susac-specific public clones were detected, and across the CD8+ TEMRA repertoires, roughly 5 such clones were detected.

Roughly 0.45 to 1 ug RNA was reverse transcribed with random hexamers. MiXCR was run by TCRdb on the immunoSEQ multiplex PCR reads, yielding one entry per CDR3 protein. The sample records about 120,000 distinct CDR3 sequences, around 94% being singletons. This chain uses TRBV5-6 with TRBJ2-1, with TRBD2 matching 8 bases. This receptor was obtained from a human donor with Susac syndrome. The sample comprised CD8+ T cells from PBMCs. The CDR3 region has the DNA TGTGCCAGCAGCTTGGGTACTAGCGGCGGGTCGGAGCAGTTCTTC. This encodes CASSLGTSGGSEQFF. The entire variable domain, with the rest obtained from reference TRBV5-6 and TRBJ2-1, is as follows: DAGVTQSPTHLIKTRGQQVTLRCSPKSGHDTVSWYQQALGQGPQFIFQYYEEEERQRGNFPDRFSGHQFPNYSSELNVNALLLGDSALYLCASSLGTSGGSEQFFGPGTRLTVL.